One sample yielded the 7 T cell receptor beta chains listed below, sequenced in a study of cytomegalovirus exposure and HLA in healthy donors. PCR primers comprised 60 Vbeta and 13 Jbeta primers. Method: immunoSEQ multiplex PCR; TCRdb's copy keeps in-frame clones and lacks some. The sample has 140,000 to 150,000 clones, roughly 70% seen once. Sequences were obtained from PBMCs. These TCRs come from a man aged 25 to 40 in good health and CMV-seronegative.

V usage is TRBV27 and J usage is TRBJ1-4; TRBD1 is a possible D gene (5 bases). CDR1 and CDR2 from the germline V gene are MNHEY and SMNVEV (reference sequence). The CDR3 contains 15 residues. With 5 bases removed from V and 2 bases from J, the gap between germline ends came to 12 bases. The CDR3 nucleotides are TGTGCCAGCAGTCCCCGACGGGGGACTAATGAAAAACTGTTTTTT. Amino acids: CASSPRRGTNEKLFF.

This chain joins TRBV6-5 and TRBJ2-3, with D unclear. The CDR3 has 15 residues. Trimming shortened V by 5 bases and J by 1 base, and 13 bases separated the two germline ends. Germline CDR1 is MNHEY and CDR2 is SVGAGI. The CDR3 nucleotides read TGTGCCAGCAGTCCCCCCCCGGCGGGCACAGATACGCAGTATTTT. Protein: CASSPPPAGTDTQYF.

This clone was observed a handful of times. The chain carries TRBV7-8 and TRBJ2-2, with TRBD2 matching 9 bases. V shed 3 bases and J 2 bases; nucleotides not matched to a gene: 7. The CDR3 extends over 17 amino acids. Germline V gene lookup returns CDR1 SGHVS and CDR2 FQNEAQ. DNA of the CDR3: TGTGCCAGCAGCTTGCCAGCGGGGGGTGATAACACCGGGGAGCTGTTTTTT. Amino acids: CASSLPAGGDNTGELFF.

The CDR3 DNA follows: TGTGCCAGTAGTAGCCGGGTGGCTCAGCCCCAGCATTTT. It yields the protein CASSSRVAQPQHF. The chain has TRBV19 and TRBJ1-5; D gene uncertain. The ends were cut back, 4 bases at V and 6 bases at J, with 10 bases in the middle. The germline gives CDR1 LNHDA, CDR2 SQIVND (reference sequence). There are 13 residues in the CDR3. Variable domain in full (rest from reference TRBV19 and TRBJ1-5): DGGITQSPKYLFRKEGQNVTLSCEQNLNHDAMYWYRQDPGQGLRLIYYSQIVNDFQKGDIAEGYSVSREKKESFPLTVTSAQKNPTAFYLCASSSRVAQPQHFGDGTRLSIL.

This sequence joins TRBV11-2 and TRBJ2-1; 11 nucleotides match TRBD2. Germline CDR1 is SGHAT and CDR2 is FQNNGV. Trimming at V came to 4 bases and at J to 6 bases, leaving 5 bases not matched to a gene. The CDR3 is 15 amino acids. Here the CDR3 DNA reads TGTGCCAGCAGCTGGGGACTAGCGGAGAGCAATGAGCAGTTCTTC. Translated, it gives CASSWGLAESNEQFF.

This clone was counted a few times. V is TRBV29-1 and J is TRBJ1-4; D not certain. Germline V lookup: CDR1 SQVTM, CDR2 ANQGSEA. V was trimmed by 5 bases and J by 3 bases, leaving 10 bases between them. There are 13 residues in the CDR3. The CDR3 DNA follows: TGCAGCGTTCAGACAAGCCCTAATGAAAAACTGTTTTTT. Translating it yields CSVQTSPNEKLFF.

In its sample, this clone was seen a few times. This rearrangement joins TRBV7-9 to TRBJ2-1, with a weak D call TRBD1 (5 bases). CDR1 is SEHNR, CDR2 FQNEAQ, per germline (reference sequence). Trimming took off 5 bases at V and 4 bases at J, with 12 bases between the two ends. The CDR3 is 14 residues long. The CDR3 DNA reads TGTGCCAGCAGCCCCACAGGATCTTACAATGAGCAGTTCTTC. Translation gives CASSPTGSYNEQFF.